These 27 T cell receptor beta chains share one sample of origin, sequenced in a study of cytomegalovirus exposure and HLA in healthy donors. The PCR made use of 60 Vbeta and 13 Jbeta primers. Profiling relied on immunoSEQ multiplex PCR, and the TCRdb table lists in-frame clones only, not all of them. Recorded for this sample: about 88,000 clones. The sequenced sample consisted of PBMCs. The receptors derive from a girl between 10 and 17 years old in good health and CMV-seropositive.

This chain uses TRBV5-1 with TRBJ2-1, with 10 nucleotides matching TRBD2. The ends lost 0 bases at V and 5 bases at J; junction bases unmatched: 5. CDR1 SGHRS and CDR2 YFSETQ come from the germline V gene. The CDR3 is made up of 16 amino acids. The CDR3 region is CASSLASLAGDNEQFF. As DNA, the CDR3 is TGCGCCAGCAGCTTGGCCAGTCTAGCGGGGGACAATGAGCAGTTCTTC.

DNA of the CDR3: TGTGCCAGCAGGGGGGGAGGGCAGCCCCAGCATTTT. Amino acid sequence: CASRGGGQPQHF. V is TRBV6-1 and J is TRBJ1-5, with D perhaps TRBD1 (5 bases). V dropped 6 bases and J dropped 7 bases, with 10 bases sitting between them. This CDR3 spans 12 amino acids. Germline V lookup: CDR1 MNHNS, CDR2 SASEGT.

V is TRBV5-1 and J is TRBJ1-2, with D perhaps TRBD1 (5 bases). Looked up from germline, CDR1 is SGHRS and CDR2 is YFSETQ. The CDR3 extends over 15 amino acids. V was trimmed by 5 bases and J by 3 bases, leaving 17 bases between them. CDR3 nucleotides: TGCGCCAGCAGGTACGACACCACGGGGGACTATGGCTACACCTTC. Encoded protein: CASRYDTTGDYGYTF.

The V gene is TRBV11-3, the J gene TRBJ1-2; D call uncertain. The CDR3 is made up of 12 amino acids. V was cut by 0 bases and J by 5 bases, with 4 bases left in between. Germline V gene sequence: CDR1 SGHNT, CDR2 YENEEA. The CDR3 DNA reads as TGTGCCAGCAGCTTAGACGGGTATGGCTACACCTTC. Protein product: CASSLDGYGYTF.

The CDR3 reads CASTEAHGDEQYF. In DNA form, the CDR3 reads TGTGCCAGCACGGAGGCCCATGGGGACGAGCAGTACTTC. The V gene is TRBV6-1, the J gene TRBJ2-7, with D possibly being TRBD2 (5 bases). This CDR3 comprises 13 residues. The V end was cut by 7 bases, the J end by 5 bases, with 15 bases between. Per germline, CDR1 MNHNS and CDR2 SASEGT.

DNA of the CDR3: TGTGCCAGCAGTATTGCCGAGGGGAACACTGAAGCTTTCTTT. Translating gives CASSIAEGNTEAFF. V usage is TRBV2 and J usage is TRBJ1-1; no clear D gene. CDR1 is SNHLY, CDR2 FYNNEI, per germline. The V end lost 5 bases, the J end lost 1 base, and 11 bases lay between the germline ends. This CDR3 is built from 14 residues.

The gene calls are TRBV7-9 and TRBJ2-5, with 7 bases lining up with TRBD1. J lost 1 base, V lost 3 bases, and 11 bases had no gene match. Germline V gene lookup returns CDR1 SEHNR and CDR2 FQNEAQ (reference sequence). CDR3 length: 17 residues. In nucleotides, the CDR3 is TGTGCCAGCAGCTTCCACCCGGACAGGTCCTCCCAAGAGACCCAGTACTTC. Its protein is CASSFHPDRSSQETQYF.

The chain uses TRBV2 and TRBJ2-7; possibly TRBD2 for D (6 bases). Deletions cut 8 bases from V and 2 bases from J, with 16 bases between. CDR1 and CDR2 from the germline V gene are SNHLY and FYNNEI. This CDR3 has 14 residues. The CDR3 region has the DNA TGTGCCAGCCTCCGGGACTTCAACGCCTACGAGCAGTACTTC. Its protein is CASLRDFNAYEQYF.

The CDR3 sequence is CASSIGAGGLNTGELFF. The CDR3 region has the DNA TGTGCCAGTAGTATAGGAGCGGGGGGTCTGAACACCGGGGAGCTGTTTTTT. V gene TRBV19 combines with J gene TRBJ2-2, with 9 bases that match TRBD2. Germline V gene lookup returns CDR1 LNHDA and CDR2 SQIVND (reference sequence). V trimming: 1 base; J trimming: 1 base; junction bases outside the gene matches: 4. The CDR3 is 17 residues long.

The chain recombines TRBV11-1 with TRBJ1-1; D may be TRBD1 (6 bases). Germline V gene lookup returns CDR1 SGHAT and CDR2 FQDESV (reference sequence). Trimming took 3 bases from V and 0 from J, leaving 11 bases between them. The CDR3 spans 15 residues. The DNA of the CDR3 is TGTGCCAGCAGCTTCAACAGGGACATGAACACTGAAGCTTTCTTT. Encoded protein: CASSFNRDMNTEAFF.

V is TRBV27 and J is TRBJ1-6; TRBD1 might be the D (6 bases). This CDR3 is 16 amino acids long. Germline CDR1 MNHEY, CDR2 SMNVEV (reference sequence). Trimming removed 4 bases at V and 6 bases at J, with 16 bases between. CDR3 nucleotide sequence: TGTGCCAGCAGTTCTCCTACAGGGAGCTTTAATTCACCCCTCCACTTT. It translates to CASSSPTGSFNSPLHF.

The chain links TRBV9 to TRBJ2-6; 7 bases align to TRBD2. J was trimmed by 1 base and V by 3 bases; bases with no gene match: 4. Germline V gene lookup returns CDR1 SGDLS and CDR2 YYNGEE. The CDR3 has 16 residues. The CDR3 coding sequence is TGTGCCAGCAGCGACCGCGGGGGTTCTGGGGCCAACGTCCTGACTTTC. This encodes CASSDRGGSGANVLTF.

CDR3 in DNA: TGTGCCAGCAGCCAAGAGAGCGAGCAGTTCTTC. It specifies CASSQESEQFF. The V gene is TRBV4-2, the J gene TRBJ2-1; D not resolved. Trimming took 0 bases from V and 10 from J, leaving 4 bases between them. This CDR3 is built from 11 residues. Germline loops: CDR1 LGHNA, CDR2 YNFKEQ.

The chain carries TRBV19 and TRBJ1-1; D is possibly TRBD1 (5 bases). The CDR3 contains 10 residues. Trimming took off 8 bases at V and 5 bases at J, with 6 bases between the two ends. The germline V gene encodes CDR1 LNHDA and CDR2 SQIVND (reference sequence). DNA of the CDR3: TGTGCCAGTCGGGGGACTGAAGCTTTCTTT. Protein product: CASRGTEAFF. Based on the CDR3 plus reference TRBV19 and TRBJ1-1, the full variable domain is DGGITQSPKYLFRKEGQNVTLSCEQNLNHDAMYWYRQDPGQGLRLIYYSQIVNDFQKGDIAEGYSVSREKKESFPLTVTSAQKNPTAFYLCASRGTEAFFGQGTRLTVV.

The V and J genes are TRBV5-1 and TRBJ1-2; tentatively, D is TRBD1 (6 bases). CDR1 is SGHRS, CDR2 YFSETQ, per germline. Trimming took 4 bases from V and 2 from J, leaving 12 bases between them. This CDR3 contains 14 residues. DNA for the CDR3: TGCGCCAGCAGCCAGGACAGCACGAACTATGGCTACACCTTC. Translating it yields CASSQDSTNYGYTF.

The chain has TRBV9 and TRBJ1-2; 9 bases fit TRBD1. Germline values: CDR1 SGDLS, CDR2 YYNGEE. This CDR3 contains 14 residues. The V segment lost 3 bases and the J segment 4 bases; nucleotides outside the gene matches: 4. CDR3 DNA sequence: TGTGCCAGCAGCGCGGGACAGGGAGGCTATGGCTACACCTTC. Its translation: CASSAGQGGYGYTF.

This chain uses TRBV27 with TRBJ2-6; TRBD2 might be the D (5 bases). This CDR3 has 16 residues. The V gene lost 5 bases and the J gene lost 3 bases, with 14 bases spanning the gap. Germline values: CDR1 MNHEY, CDR2 SMNVEV (reference sequence). CDR3 DNA sequence: TGTGCCAGCAGTCCCCTTCTAGCCGGTGGGGCCAACGTCCTGACTTTC. This sequence encodes CASSPLLAGGANVLTF. The whole variable domain, remainder taken from reference TRBV27 and TRBJ2-6, is EAQVTQNPRYLITVTGKKLTVTCSQNMNHEYMSWYRQDPGLGLRQIYYSMNVEVTDKGDVPEGYKVSRKEKRNFPLILESPSPNQTSLYFCASSPLLAGGANVLTFGAGSRLTVL.

The chain links TRBV6-4 to TRBJ2-1; 11 nucleotides line up with TRBD2. This CDR3 spans 15 amino acids. CDR1 MRHNA and CDR2 SNTAGT come from the germline V gene. The junction had 6 bases not matched to a gene; V was cut back by 4 bases and J by 7 bases. This chain's CDR3 is CASSGLAGGINEQFF. Written as DNA, the CDR3 is TGTGCCAGCAGTGGGCTAGCGGGGGGAATAAATGAGCAGTTCTTC.

V gene TRBV5-1 combines with J gene TRBJ2-7; a possible D gene is TRBD1 (6 bases). V lost 4 bases to trimming and J lost 6 bases, with 11 bases between them. Germline CDR1 and CDR2: SGHRS and YFSETQ. The CDR3 has 12 amino acids. The CDR3 bases are TGCGCCAGCAGCCTGGGACACCTCGAGCAGTACTTC. Protein: CASSLGHLEQYF.

This chain uses TRBV19 with TRBJ2-3; 7 bases agree with TRBD2. The germline V gene encodes CDR1 LNHDA and CDR2 SQIVND (reference sequence). This CDR3 is 15 amino acids long. V dropped 4 bases and J dropped 4; count of bases not matched to a gene: 8. The CDR3 sequence is CASSTDAGRADTQYF. CDR3 nucleotide sequence: TGTGCCAGTAGTACGGACGCAGGGAGGGCAGATACGCAGTATTTT.

The V call is TRBV14, the J call TRBJ2-3; D remains unclear. The V and J ends lost 4 bases and 8 bases respectively, with 19 bases between them. The length of the CDR3 is 15 residues. Germline assignment: CDR1 SGHDN and CDR2 FVKESK. CDR3 DNA: TGTGCCAGCAGCCCCTTCGAAAGCTATTACCCTACGCAGTATTTT. Encoded protein: CASSPFESYYPTQYF.

The V gene is TRBV2, the J gene TRBJ1-5, with D possibly matching TRBD1 (5 bases). The CDR3 covers 13 residues. Trimming removed 4 bases from V and 7 bases from J, with 11 bases in between. Germline V gene lookup returns CDR1 SNHLY and CDR2 FYNNEI. CDR3: CASSATAAQPQHF. The DNA for the CDR3 is TGTGCCAGCAGTGCGACAGCAGCGCAGCCCCAGCATTTT.

The rearrangement links TRBV7-9 to TRBJ2-5; TRBD2 matches at 9 bases. Germline CDR1 reads SEHNR; CDR2 reads FQNEAQ (reference sequence). This CDR3 contains 14 residues. V dropped 7 bases and J dropped 2; count of bases not matched to a gene: 5. The CDR3 protein is CASTWTSEQETQYF. In nucleotides, the CDR3 is TGTGCCAGCACTTGGACTAGCGAACAAGAGACCCAGTACTTC. Using reference TRBV7-9 and TRBJ2-5 for the parts outside the CDR3, the full variable domain is DTGVSQNPRHKITKRGQNVTFRCDPISEHNRLYWYRQTLGQGPEFLTYFQNEAQLEKSRLLSDRFSAERPKGSFSTLEIQRTEQGDSAMYLCASTWTSEQETQYFGPGTRLLVL.

The chain employs TRBV7-9 and TRBJ1-1; a possible D gene is TRBD1 (6 bases). The CDR3 is 14 amino acids. V was cut by 2 bases and J by 0 bases, with 7 bases left in between. Germline V gives CDR1 SEHNR, CDR2 FQNEAQ (reference sequence). In DNA, the CDR3 is TGTGCCAGCAGCTTACGGACAGTGAACACTGAAGCTTTCTTT. Its translation is CASSLRTVNTEAFF.

CDR3 amino acids: CASSLLAGESTEAFF. The DNA of the CDR3 is TGCGCCAGCAGCTTGCTGGCAGGGGAGTCCACTGAAGCTTTCTTT. The chain couples TRBV5-1 to TRBJ1-1; D perhaps matches TRBD1 (6 bases). V was clipped by 1 base and J by 4 bases, with 14 bases between them. Germline V gene data show CDR1 as SGHRS and CDR2 as YFSETQ. This CDR3 has 15 amino acids.

This sequence joins TRBV9 and TRBJ2-1; a weak D match, TRBD1 (5 bases). From germline, CDR1 is SGDLS and CDR2 YYNGEE. The CDR3 covers 15 residues. V was clipped by 3 bases and J by 0 bases, with 10 bases between them. Here the CDR3 reads CASSATELSYNEQFF. The CDR3 region has the DNA TGTGCCAGCAGCGCGACAGAACTCTCCTACAATGAGCAGTTCTTC. The full variable domain, its missing parts supplied by reference TRBV9 and TRBJ2-1, is DSGVTQTPKHLITATGQRVTLRCSPRSGDLSVYWYQQSLDQGLQFLIQYYNGEERAKGNILERFSAQQFPDLHSELNLSSLELGDSALYFCASSATELSYNEQFFGPGTRLTVL.

The chain uses TRBV28 and TRBJ2-3, with TRBD2 identical over 12 bases. Unmatched junction bases numbered 7, after V lost 4 bases and J lost 5 bases. In germline, CDR1 is MDHEN, CDR2 SYDVKM. The CDR3 sequence is 16 residues long. DNA for the CDR3: TGTGCCAGCAGTTCGGGGGCTAGCGGGGGGGAAGATACGCAGTATTTT. This codes for CASSSGASGGEDTQYF.